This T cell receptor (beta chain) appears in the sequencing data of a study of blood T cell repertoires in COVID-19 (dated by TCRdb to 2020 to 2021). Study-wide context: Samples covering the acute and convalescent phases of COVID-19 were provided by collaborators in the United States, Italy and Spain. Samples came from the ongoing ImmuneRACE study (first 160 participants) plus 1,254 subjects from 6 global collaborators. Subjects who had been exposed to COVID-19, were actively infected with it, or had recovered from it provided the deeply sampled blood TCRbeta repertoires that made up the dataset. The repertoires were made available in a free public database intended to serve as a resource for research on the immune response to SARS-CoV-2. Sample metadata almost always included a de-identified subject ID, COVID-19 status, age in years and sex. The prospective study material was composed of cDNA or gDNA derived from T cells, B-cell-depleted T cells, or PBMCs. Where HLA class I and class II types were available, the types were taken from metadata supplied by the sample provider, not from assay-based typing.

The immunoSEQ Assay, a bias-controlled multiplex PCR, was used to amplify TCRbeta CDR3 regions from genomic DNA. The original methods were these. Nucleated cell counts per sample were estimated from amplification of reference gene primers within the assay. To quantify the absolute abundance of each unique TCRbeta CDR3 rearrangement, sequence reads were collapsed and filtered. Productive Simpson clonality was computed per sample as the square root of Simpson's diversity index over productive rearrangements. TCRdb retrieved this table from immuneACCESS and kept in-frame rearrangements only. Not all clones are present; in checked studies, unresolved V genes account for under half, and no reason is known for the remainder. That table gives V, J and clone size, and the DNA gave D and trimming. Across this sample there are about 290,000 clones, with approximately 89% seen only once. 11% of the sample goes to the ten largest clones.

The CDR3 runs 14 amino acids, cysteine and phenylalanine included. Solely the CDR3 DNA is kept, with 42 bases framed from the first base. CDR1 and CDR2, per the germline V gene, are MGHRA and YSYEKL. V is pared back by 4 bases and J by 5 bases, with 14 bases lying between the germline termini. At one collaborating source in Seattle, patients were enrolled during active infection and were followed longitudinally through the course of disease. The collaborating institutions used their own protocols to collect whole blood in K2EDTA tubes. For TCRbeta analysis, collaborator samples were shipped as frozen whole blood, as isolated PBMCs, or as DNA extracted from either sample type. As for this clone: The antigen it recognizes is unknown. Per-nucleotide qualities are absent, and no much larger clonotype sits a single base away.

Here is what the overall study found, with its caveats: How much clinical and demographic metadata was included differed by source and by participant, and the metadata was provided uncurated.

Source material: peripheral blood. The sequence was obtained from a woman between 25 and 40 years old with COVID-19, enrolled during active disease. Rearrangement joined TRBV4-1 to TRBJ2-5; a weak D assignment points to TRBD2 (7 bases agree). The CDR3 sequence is CASSLGGARETQYF. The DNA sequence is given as TGCGCCAGCAGCCTTGGGGGGGCCAGGGAGACCCAGTACTTC.